The T cell receptor beta chain under discussion was sequenced for a study of blood T cells in healthy people across ages. The CDR3 covers 16 residues. Per the germline V gene, CDR1 is DFQATT and CDR2 is SNEGSKA (reference sequence). Germline trimming cut 1 base from V and 1 base from J; bases unmatched to any gene: 6. The authors drew roughly 9.8 milliliters of peripheral blood from each donor. Per sample, no less than 5.5 micrograms of total RNA were extracted. The study, taken as a whole, reports: With naive T cell percentage, TCR beta diversity showed a strong correlation. Roughly linear declines in TCR beta diversity per million T cells occurred with age.

Only a few counts were recorded for this clonotype. Its target is not known. The second PCR ran about 6 to 11 cycles with a sample-barcoded 5' primer and J-beta primers. Via MiXCR, TCRdb re-called the 5' RACE reads, giving one row per CDR3 protein. The data show some 900,000 distinct CDR3 sequences, roughly 43% seen once. The chain recombines TRBV20-1 with TRBJ2-5; 10 bases fit TRBD2. Specimen: blood. The clonotype comes from a man between 25 and 39 years old in good health. The CDR3 nucleotides read TGCAGTGCTAGAGGAATAAGCGGGGGGGCCCAAGAGACCCAGTACTTC. It translates to CSARGISGGAQETQYF.